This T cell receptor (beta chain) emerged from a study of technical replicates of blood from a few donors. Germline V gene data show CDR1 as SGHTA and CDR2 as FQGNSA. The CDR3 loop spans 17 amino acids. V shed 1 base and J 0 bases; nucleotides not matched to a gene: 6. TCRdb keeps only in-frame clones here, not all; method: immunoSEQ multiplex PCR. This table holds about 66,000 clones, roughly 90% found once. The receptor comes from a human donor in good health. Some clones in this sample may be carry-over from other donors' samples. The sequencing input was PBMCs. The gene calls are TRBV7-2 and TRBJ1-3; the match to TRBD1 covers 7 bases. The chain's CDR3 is CASSLGTGSSSGNTIYF. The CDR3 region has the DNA TGTGCCAGCAGCTTAGGGACAGGATCGAGCTCTGGAAACACCATATATTTT.